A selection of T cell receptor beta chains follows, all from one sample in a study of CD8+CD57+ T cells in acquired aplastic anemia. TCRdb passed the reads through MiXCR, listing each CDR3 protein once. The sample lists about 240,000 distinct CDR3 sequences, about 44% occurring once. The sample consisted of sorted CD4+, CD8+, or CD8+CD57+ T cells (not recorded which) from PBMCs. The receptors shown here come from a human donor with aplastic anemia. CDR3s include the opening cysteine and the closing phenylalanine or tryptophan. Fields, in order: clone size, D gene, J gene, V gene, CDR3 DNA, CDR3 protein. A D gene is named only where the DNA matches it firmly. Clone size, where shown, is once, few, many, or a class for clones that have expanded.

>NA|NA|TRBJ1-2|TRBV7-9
TGTGCCAGCAGTTCGGACAGAAACTCTAACTATGGCTACACCTTC
CASSSDRNSNYGYTF
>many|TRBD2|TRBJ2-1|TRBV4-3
TGCGCCAGCAGCCATGGGACTAGCGCTAACAATGAGCAGTTCTTC
CASSHGTSANNEQFF
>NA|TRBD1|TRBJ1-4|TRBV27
TGTGCCAGCGGCCGGGACAGGGGGAATGAACTGTTTTTT
CASGRDRGNELFF
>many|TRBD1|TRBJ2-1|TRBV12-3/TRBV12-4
TGTGCCAGCAGCCGGGACAGTGAGTACAATGAGCAGTTCTTC
CASSRDSEYNEQFF
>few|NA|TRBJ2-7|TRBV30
TGTGCCTGGAGTCCAGGGACAACTCACGAGCAGTACTTC
CAWSPGTTHEQYF
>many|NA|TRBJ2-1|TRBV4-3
TGCGCCAGCAGCCAAGTGCAGGTAAAACTCAATGAGCAGTTCTTC
CASSQVQVKLNEQFF
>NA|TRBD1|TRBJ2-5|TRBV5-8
TGTGCCAGCAGCTTGGAGAGACAGGGGTATGCGGACGCGACCCAGTACTTC
CASSLERQGYADATQYF
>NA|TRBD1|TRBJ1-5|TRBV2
TGTGCCATCAGTGGTCCGGGACAGGGCTTCTCTCAGCCCCAGCATTTT
CAISGPGQGFSQPQHF
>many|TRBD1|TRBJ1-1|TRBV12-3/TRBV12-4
TGTGCCAGCAGTTCACCCGGACAGGGGGCTGAAGCTTTCTTT
CASSSPGQGAEAFF
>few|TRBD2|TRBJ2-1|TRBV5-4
TGTGCCAGCAGCTTAGGGGGGGGACTAGCGGGACGGCCGGTGGAGAATGAGCAGTTCTTC
CASSLGGGLAGRPVENEQFF
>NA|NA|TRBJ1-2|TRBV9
TGTGCCAGCAGCGCTTTAACAGGGAGGCACGACTATGGCTACACCTTC
CASSALTGRHDYGYTF
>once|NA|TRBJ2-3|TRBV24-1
TGTGCCACCAGTGACACAGATACGCAGTATTTT
CATSDTDTQYF
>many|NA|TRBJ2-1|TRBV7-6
TGTGCCAGCAGCTTACCTCTTGGGCCGAATGGAGAGCAGTTCTTC
CASSLPLGPNGEQFF
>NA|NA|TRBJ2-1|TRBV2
TGTGCCAGCAGTTACGACGTGAGGGGGGGCAGGGGCTTC
CASSYDVRGGRGF
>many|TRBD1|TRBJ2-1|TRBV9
TGTGCCAGCAGCCTCCGGGACAGCGCGAACAATGAGCAGTTCTTC
CASSLRDSANNEQFF
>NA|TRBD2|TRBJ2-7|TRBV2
TGTGCCACTAGCGGACCCTACGAGCAGTACTTC
CATSGPYEQYF
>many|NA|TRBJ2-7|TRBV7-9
TGTGCCAGCAGCCCCCGGGGCGGAGCCTACGAGCAGTACTTC
CASSPRGGAYEQYF
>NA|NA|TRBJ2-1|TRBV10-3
TGTGCCATCCGACAAGGGGGGGACAATGAGCAGTTCTTC
CAIRQGGDNEQFF
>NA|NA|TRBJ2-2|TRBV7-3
TGTGCCAGCAGCTTAACGGGGGTGGCCGGGGAGCTGTTTTTT
CASSLTGVAGELFF
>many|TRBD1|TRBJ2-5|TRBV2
TGTGCCAGCAGCGACGGACAGGTCCGGTGGACCCAGTACTTC
CASSDGQVRWTQYF
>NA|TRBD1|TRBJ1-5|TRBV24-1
TGTGCCACCAGTGAAGGGACAGGGTCTCAGCCCCAGCATTTT
CATSEGTGSQPQHF
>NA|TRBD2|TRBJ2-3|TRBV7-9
TGTGCCAGCAGCATGGGGACTAGCGGGAGTATCGCAGATACGCAGTATTTT
CASSMGTSGSIADTQYF
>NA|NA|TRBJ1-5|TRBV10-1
TGCGCCAGCAGTGAAGGTGTGTGGCAGCCCCAGCATTTT
CASSEGVWQPQHF
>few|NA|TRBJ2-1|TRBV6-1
TGTGCCAGCAGTGAAGGAACCCAGGGGGGACCCTACAATGAGCAGTTCTTC
CASSEGTQGGPYNEQFF
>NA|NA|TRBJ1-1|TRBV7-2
TGTGCCAGCAGCCGTCCCAGGGGAGGGACTGAAGCTTTCTTT
CASSRPRGGTEAFF
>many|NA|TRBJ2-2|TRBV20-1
TGCAGTGCTAGAGTCTCGGGAGACAACACCGGGGAGCTGTTTTTT
CSARVSGDNTGELFF
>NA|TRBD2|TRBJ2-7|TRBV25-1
TGTGCCAGCAGTGATCGAGCGGGAGCTTACGAGCAGTACTTC
CASSDRAGAYEQYF
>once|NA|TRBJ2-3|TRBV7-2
TGTACCAGCAGCCGCAACCGACAGTCCACAGATACGCAGTATTTT
CTSSRNRQSTDTQYF
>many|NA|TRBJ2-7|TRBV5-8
TGTGCCAGCAGCTTGGTAACTGACGAGCAGTACTTC
CASSLVTDEQYF
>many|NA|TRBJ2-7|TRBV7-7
TGTGCCAGCAGCTCCGGATCAAACTACGAGCAGTACTTC
CASSSGSNYEQYF
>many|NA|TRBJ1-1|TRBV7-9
TGTGCCAGCAGCTTATGGATGAACACTGAAGCTTTCTTT
CASSLWMNTEAFF
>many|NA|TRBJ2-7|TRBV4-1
TGCGCCAGCAGCCAAGTTTATAGCTCGGGGGACGAGCAGTACTTC
CASSQVYSSGDEQYF
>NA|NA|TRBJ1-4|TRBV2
TGTGCCAGCATCGCTCGGCCAGGGAATTTTTTGGGTGAAAAACTGTTTTTT
CASIARPGNFLGEKLFF
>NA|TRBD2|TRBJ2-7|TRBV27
TGTGCCAGCAAACGAGGGCGGGGGGGCCCATACGAGCAGTACTTC
CASKRGRGGPYEQYF
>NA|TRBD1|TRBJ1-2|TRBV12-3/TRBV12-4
TGTGCCAGCAGCCGTCGGACAGGCCTCCTTCACCCATCCTATGGCTACGCCTTC
CASSRRTGLLHPSYGYAF
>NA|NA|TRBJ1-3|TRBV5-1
TGCGCCAGCGCCCGACGTCCCGGCTCGGGAAACACCATATATTTT
CASARRPGSGNTIYF
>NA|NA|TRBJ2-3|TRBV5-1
TGCGCCAGCAGCTTGGACGGGCTGGGGGGAGATACGCAGTATTTT
CASSLDGLGGDTQYF
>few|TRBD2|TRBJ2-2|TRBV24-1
TGTGCCACCAGTGATCCAAGACTAGCGGAGAACACCGGGGAGCTGTTTTTT
CATSDPRLAENTGELFF
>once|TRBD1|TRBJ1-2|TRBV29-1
TGCAGCGTTCGACAGGGCCATGGCTATGGCTACACCTTC
CSVRQGHGYGYTF
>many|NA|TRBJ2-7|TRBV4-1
TGCGCCAGCAGCACCCGGGACGGAGCCTACGAGCAGTACTTC
CASSTRDGAYEQYF
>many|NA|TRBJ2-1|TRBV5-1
TGCGCCAGCAGCTTGGCCGGGCTTGAGCAGTTCTTC
CASSLAGLEQFF
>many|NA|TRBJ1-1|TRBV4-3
TGCGCCAGCAGCCAAGATCGGGCTGTGAACACTGAAGCTTTCTTT
CASSQDRAVNTEAFF
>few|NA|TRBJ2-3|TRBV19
TGTGCCAGTAGCCAGGGACGGAACACAGATACGCAGTATTTT
CASSQGRNTDTQYF
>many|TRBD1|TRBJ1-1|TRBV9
TGTGCCAGCAGCGCATACAGGGGGGACACTGAAGCTTTCTTT
CASSAYRGDTEAFF
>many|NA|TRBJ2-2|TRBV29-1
TGCAGCGTTGAACTACCTAGGACTGTGAACACCGGGGAGCTGTTTTTT
CSVELPRTVNTGELFF
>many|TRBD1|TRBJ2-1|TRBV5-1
TGCGCCAGCAGCCCCCCCGGGACAGACTACAATGAGCAGTTCTTC
CASSPPGTDYNEQFF
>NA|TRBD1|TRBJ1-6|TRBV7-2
TGTGCCAGCAGCCCGACACAGGGGACGGCTTCACCCCTCCACTTT
CASSPTQGTASPLHF
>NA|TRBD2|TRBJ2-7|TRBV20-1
TGCAGTGCTAGCGGGGGGGGGGGCGAGCAGTACTTC
CSASGGGGEQYF
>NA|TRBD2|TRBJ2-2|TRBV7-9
TGTGCCAGCAGCGGACCCCCTAGCGGGAGATACACCGGGGAGCTGTTTTTT
CASSGPPSGRYTGELFF
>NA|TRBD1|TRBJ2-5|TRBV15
TGTGCCACCAGCAAAGGACAGGGGTTCGTAGAGACCCAGTACTTC
CATSKGQGFVETQYF